This entry lists 9 T cell receptor beta chains sequenced from one sample in a study of Tregs in tolerant kidney transplant recipients. Clones were read by immunoSEQ multiplex PCR, and TCRdb kept only the in-frame ones, dropping some. In the table there are roughly 66,000 clones, roughly 90% of which are singletons. Here the sequenced sample was CD8+ T cells from blood, taken before the transplant. These receptors originate from a human donor who received a combined kidney and bone marrow transplant.

The genes are TRBV28 and TRBJ1-5; 8 bases map to TRBD1. Trimming took 6 bases from V and 3 from J; bases not matched to a gene: 10. This CDR3 region has 16 residues. Germline V lookup: CDR1 MDHEN, CDR2 SYDVKM. This chain's CDR3 is CASSKGTGPYNQPQHF. The CDR3, as DNA: TGTGCCAGCAGCAAGGGGACAGGACCCTACAATCAGCCCCAGCATTTT.

This clone appeared once. The gene calls are TRBV13 and TRBJ2-1, with 8 bases that match TRBD2. The V segment lost 7 bases and the J segment 8 bases; nucleotides outside the gene matches: 13. The CDR3 is 15 residues long. Germline CDR1 PRHDT, CDR2 FYEKMQ (reference sequence). The CDR3 here is CASTYEPGSGDEQFF. The CDR3 DNA reads as TGTGCCAGCACTTACGAGCCGGGTAGCGGGGATGAGCAGTTCTTC.

The V gene is TRBV10-3, the J gene TRBJ1-2; maybe TRBD1 (6 bases). This CDR3 is built from 14 residues. From germline, CDR1 is ENHRY and CDR2 SYGVKD. V was clipped by 5 bases and J by 6 bases, with 16 bases between them. CDR3 sequence reads: CAISPNRATDGYTF. For the CDR3, the DNA is TGTGCCATCAGTCCCAACAGGGCCACCGATGGCTACACCTTC.

Note on this clone: One junction end disagrees with the germline gene, perhaps due to a read error. CDR3 sequence (DNA): TGTGCCAGCAGTTTATCAACAGGGTATTCACCCCCCCACTTT. Its protein product is CASSLSTGYSPPHF. The chain recombines TRBV27 with TRBJ1-6; TRBD1 might be the D (6 bases). This CDR3 region has 14 residues. Germline CDR1 MNHEY, CDR2 SMNVEV (reference sequence).

The chain recombines TRBV4-1 with TRBJ1-1; D gene uncertain. From germline, CDR1 is MGHRA and CDR2 YSYEKL. Trimming pared 3 bases from V and 5 bases from J, leaving 13 bases between. The CDR3 consists of 14 residues. The CDR3 coding sequence is TGCGCCAGCAGCCAGGAGGCCGGACTGACTGAAGCTTTCTTT. Protein: CASSQEAGLTEAFF.

The chain uses TRBV27 and TRBJ2-7; 10 bases are shared with TRBD1. CDR3 length equals 13 residues. Germline CDR1 and CDR2: MNHEY and SMNVEV (reference sequence). Unmatched junction bases numbered 4, after V lost 4 bases and J lost 7 bases. DNA for the CDR3: TGTGCCAGCAGTTCATCGGGACAGGGGGAGCAGTACTTC. This translates into CASSSSGQGEQYF.

The chain combines TRBV29-1 with TRBJ2-1; TRBD2 matches 8 bases. The germline V gene has CDR1 SQVTM and CDR2 ANQGSEA. The CDR3 totals 15 residues. Germline trimming cut 6 bases from V and 6 bases from J; bases unmatched to any gene: 13. CDR3 in amino acids: CSVYGGGTSLNEQFF. DNA of the CDR3: TGCAGCGTCTACGGCGGCGGGACTAGTCTCAATGAGCAGTTCTTC.

The genes are TRBV9 and TRBJ2-7; 8 positions agree with TRBD2. The germline CDR1 and CDR2 sequences are SGDLS and YYNGEE. The CDR3 covers 14 residues. With 4 bases clipped from V and 5 bases from J, the junction kept 8 bases outside the gene matches. DNA for the CDR3: TGTGCCAGCAGCCCCCGGGGGGGGCTAGACGAGCAGTACTTC. As protein: CASSPRGGLDEQYF. The variable domain in full, with the rest retrieved from reference TRBV9 and TRBJ2-7, is DSGVTQTPKHLITATGQRVTLRCSPRSGDLSVYWYQQSLDQGLQFLIQYYNGEERAKGNILERFSAQQFPDLHSELNLSSLELGDSALYFCASSPRGGLDEQYFGPGTRLTVT.

This chain joins TRBV7-8 and TRBJ1-3, with 8 bases lining up with TRBD1. The germline gives CDR1 SGHVS, CDR2 FQNEAQ. V lost 5 bases, J lost 3 bases, and 9 bases stayed unmatched. The CDR3 is made up of 16 amino acids. Here the CDR3 DNA reads TGTGCCAGCAGCCCGGACAGGGCGGTCGGTGGAAACACCATATATTTT. This gives the protein CASSPDRAVGGNTIYF.